This T cell receptor (beta chain) stems from a study of Graves' ophthalmopathy and Graves' hyperthyroidism. This clonotype was seen only once. The CDR3 is 13 residues long. Looked up from germline, CDR1 is SEHNR and CDR2 is FQNEAQ (reference sequence). TCR beta CDR3 regions were amplified from RNA transcripts. RT-PCR in the first round used HTBI primers; a second-round multiplex PCR followed. A single record per CDR3 protein comes from TCRdb applying MiXCR to the multiplex PCR reads. The sample lists approximately 1.2 million distinct CDR3 sequences, about 35% occurring once. The receptor was isolated from an adult man with Graves' hyperthyroidism. Sequenced input: peripheral blood or thyroid tissue (not recorded which). This chain links TRBV7-9 with TRBJ2-7, with 7 positions matching TRBD2. The DNA end is more similar to TRBJ2-1, so the J call may be wrong. The DNA for the CDR3 is TGTGCCAGCAGCTCAATTCGGGGGGATGAGCAGTTCTTC. Its translation is CASSSIRGDEQFF.